Each of the 10 T cell receptor beta chains below was sequenced from the same sample in a study of T cell responses to AZD1222 COVID-19 vaccine. Clones were read by immunoSEQ multiplex PCR, and TCRdb kept only the in-frame ones, dropping some. The table includes more than 100,000 clones, 70% to 90% detected once. The starting material was peripheral blood, obtained on day 0 of AZD1222 vaccination. Source of these receptors: an adult in good health.

CDR3: CASSQGITEQFF. The CDR3, as DNA: TGTGCCAGCAGTCAGGGCATCACTGAGCAGTTCTTC. The V and J genes are TRBV2 and TRBJ2-1, with D possibly matching TRBD1 (5 bases). Germline CDR1 SNHLY, CDR2 FYNNEI. The CDR3 length is 12 residues. Trimming removed 5 bases at V and 9 bases at J, with 11 bases between.

The V gene is TRBV5-8, the J gene TRBJ2-1; TRBD2 is a possible D gene (5 bases). Germline-derived CDR1 and CDR2 are SGHTS and YDEGEE. This CDR3 region has 15 residues. Trimming took off 1 base at V and 4 bases at J, with 12 bases between the two ends. The CDR3 region is CASSLRVAGYNEQFF. The DNA for the CDR3 is TGTGCCAGCAGCTTGAGGGTGGCGGGTTACAATGAGCAGTTCTTC.

The rearrangement joins TRBV6-4 to TRBJ1-6, with D possibly being TRBD1 (5 bases). Germline CDR1 is MRHNA and CDR2 is SNTAGT. Trimming took 3 bases from V and 4 from J, leaving 10 bases between them. The CDR3 is 15 amino acids. CDR3 sequence: CASSEAGAYNSPLHF. In DNA, the CDR3 is TGTGCCAGCAGTGAAGCCGGGGCGTATAATTCACCCCTCCACTTT.

The chain employs TRBV3-1 (or the pseudogene TRBV3-2) and TRBJ2-1; D is unresolved. CDR3 size: 13 residues. Germline loops: CDR1 LGHDT, CDR2 YNNKEL (reference sequence). Trimming shortened V by 0 bases and J by 7 bases, and 7 bases separated the two germline ends. DNA of the CDR3: TGTGCCAGCAGCCAAGACAACCTAAATGAGCAGTTCTTC. It translates to CASSQDNLNEQFF.

V and J are TRBV6-5 and TRBJ1-2, with 8 bases lining up with TRBD1. Germline values: CDR1 MNHEY, CDR2 SVGAGI. J lost 3 bases, V lost 6 bases, and 6 bases had no gene match. This CDR3 contains 14 residues. The CDR3 spells CASRDRGSYYGYTF. The CDR3, as DNA: TGTGCCAGCAGAGACAGGGGCTCCTACTATGGCTACACCTTC.

The V and J genes are TRBV7-9 and TRBJ2-1, with 10 bases identical to TRBD2. The germline V gene encodes CDR1 SEHNR and CDR2 FQNEAQ (reference sequence). The V gene end was trimmed by 5 bases and the J gene end by 4 bases; junction bases not matched to a gene: 5. The CDR3 is 15 amino acids. As DNA, the CDR3 is TGTGCCAGCAGCACTGGACTAGCGGTATACAATGAGCAGTTCTTC. The encoded protein is CASSTGLAVYNEQFF.

V is TRBV7-8 and J is TRBJ1-5, with 7 bases fitting TRBD1. Germline V gene lookup returns CDR1 SGHVS and CDR2 FQNEAQ. V shed 5 bases, J shed 3 bases, and the junction held 7 bases outside the gene matches. The length of the CDR3 is 15 residues. CDR3 protein: CASSLQGGHNQPQHF. CDR3 nucleotides: TGTGCCAGCAGCCTCCAGGGGGGCCACAATCAGCCCCAGCATTTT.

The genes are TRBV6-2 or TRBV6-3 and TRBJ2-7; D gene ambiguous. The CDR3 has 13 amino acids. V dropped 6 bases and J dropped 4 bases, with 13 bases sitting between them. CDR1 MNHEY and CDR2 SVGEGT come from the germline V gene. CDR3 sequence (DNA): TGTGCCAGCAGCTTGCAGACATTTTACGAGCAGTACTTC. It encodes CASSLQTFYEQYF.

This chain uses TRBV6-6 with TRBJ1-1, with D tentatively TRBD1 (6 bases). With 2 bases removed from V and 4 bases from J, the gap between germline ends came to 11 bases. This CDR3 comprises 14 residues. Germline values: CDR1 MNHNY, CDR2 SVGAGI (reference sequence). CDR3 sequence (DNA): TGTGCCAGCAGTTACGATGGGGGGGCCACTGAAGCTTTCTTT. Residues: CASSYDGGATEAFF.

The rearrangement uses TRBV7-2 and TRBJ1-2, with 7 bases that match TRBD1. The CDR3 length is 15 residues. Trimming at V came to 6 bases and at J to 3 bases, leaving 10 bases not matched to a gene. CDR1 and CDR2 (germline): SGHTA, FQGNSA. The CDR3 sequence is CASSSGQNFYYGYTF. The CDR3 DNA is TGTGCCAGCAGTTCGGGACAGAATTTTTACTATGGCTACACCTTC.